This T cell receptor (beta chain) derives from a study of T cells in Graves' hyperthyroidism and ophthalmopathy. Findings of the study overall: Most thyroid clonotypes with frequency above 0.001 were detected in blood.

The V gene's germline CDR1 is SGHAT and CDR2 FQNNGV. V lost 5 bases, J lost 3 bases, and 9 bases stayed unmatched. The CDR3 length is 16 residues. Each 10 ml fresh peripheral blood draw supplied the PBMCs. It was RNA transcripts that yielded the amplified TCR beta CDR3 regions. TCR CDR3 regions were first amplified by RT-PCR with HTBI primers. Each CDR3 protein gets one entry after TCRdb re-called the multiplex PCR reads with MiXCR. This table holds under 300,000 distinct CDR3 sequences, less than 30% found once. This clonotype was observed at least ten times. What it binds is not known. This chain uses TRBV11-2 with TRBJ2-2; 7 bases are a match to TRBD1. This clonotype originated in a man in his forties with Graves' hyperthyroidism that later progressed to Graves' ophthalmopathy. Material for sequencing was blood. The CDR3 nucleotides are TGTGCCAGCAGCCCCCGACAGGGCCCATACACCGGGGAGCTGTTTTTT. Protein: CASSPRQGPYTGELFF. The variable domain in full, completed from reference TRBV11-2 and TRBJ2-2, reads EAGVAQSPRYKIIEKRQSVAFWCNPISGHATLYWYQQILGQGPKLLIQFQNNGVVDDSQLPKDRFSAERLKGVDSTLKIQPAKLEDSAVYLCASSPRQGPYTGELFFGEGSRLTVL.